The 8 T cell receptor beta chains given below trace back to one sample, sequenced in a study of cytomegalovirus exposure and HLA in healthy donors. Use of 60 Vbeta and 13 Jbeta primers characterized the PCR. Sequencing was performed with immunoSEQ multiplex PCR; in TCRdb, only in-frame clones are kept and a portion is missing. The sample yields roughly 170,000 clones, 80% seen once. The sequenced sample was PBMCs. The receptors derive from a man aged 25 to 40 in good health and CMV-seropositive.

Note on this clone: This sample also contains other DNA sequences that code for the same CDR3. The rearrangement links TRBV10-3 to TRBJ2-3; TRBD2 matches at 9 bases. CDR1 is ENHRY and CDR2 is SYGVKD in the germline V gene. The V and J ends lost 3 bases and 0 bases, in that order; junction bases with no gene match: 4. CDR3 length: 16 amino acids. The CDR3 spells CAISEGLAGSTDTQYF. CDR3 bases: TGTGCCATCAGTGAAGGGCTAGCGGGGAGCACAGATACGCAGTATTTT.

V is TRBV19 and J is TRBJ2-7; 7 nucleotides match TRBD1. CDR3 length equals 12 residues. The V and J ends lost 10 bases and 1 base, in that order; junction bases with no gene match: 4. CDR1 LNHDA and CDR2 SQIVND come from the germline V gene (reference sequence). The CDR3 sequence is CATGTASYEQYF. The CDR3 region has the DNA TGTGCCACTGGGACAGCATCCTACGAGCAGTACTTC.

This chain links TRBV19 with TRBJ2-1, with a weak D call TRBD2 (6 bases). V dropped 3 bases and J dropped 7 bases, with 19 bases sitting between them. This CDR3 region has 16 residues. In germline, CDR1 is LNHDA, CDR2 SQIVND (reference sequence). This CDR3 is CASSIRDSAGSNEQFF. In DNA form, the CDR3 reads TGTGCCAGTAGTATCAGGGACTCAGCAGGGTCGAATGAGCAGTTCTTC. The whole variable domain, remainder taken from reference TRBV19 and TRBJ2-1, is DGGITQSPKYLFRKEGQNVTLSCEQNLNHDAMYWYRQDPGQGLRLIYYSQIVNDFQKGDIAEGYSVSREKKESFPLTVTSAQKNPTAFYLCASSIRDSAGSNEQFFGPGTRLTVL.

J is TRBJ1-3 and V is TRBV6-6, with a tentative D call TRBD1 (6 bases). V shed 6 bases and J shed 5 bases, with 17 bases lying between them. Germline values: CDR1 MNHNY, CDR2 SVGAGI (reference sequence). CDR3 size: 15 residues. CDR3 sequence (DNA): TGTGCCAGCAGCAAACCCGGACAGCTCCGAAACACCATATATTTT. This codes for CASSKPGQLRNTIYF.

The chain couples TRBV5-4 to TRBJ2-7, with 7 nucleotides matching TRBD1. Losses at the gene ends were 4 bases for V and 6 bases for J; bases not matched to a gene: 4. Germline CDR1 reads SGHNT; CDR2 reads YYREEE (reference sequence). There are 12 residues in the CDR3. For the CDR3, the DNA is TGTGCCAGCAGCCCTCCAGGGGGCGAGCAGTACTTC. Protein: CASSPPGGEQYF.

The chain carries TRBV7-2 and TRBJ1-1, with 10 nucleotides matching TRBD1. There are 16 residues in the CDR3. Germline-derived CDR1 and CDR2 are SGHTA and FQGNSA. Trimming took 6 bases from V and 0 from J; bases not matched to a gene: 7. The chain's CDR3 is CASRSKTGGLNTEAFF. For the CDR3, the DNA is TGTGCCAGCAGATCTAAGACAGGGGGCCTGAACACTGAAGCTTTCTTT.

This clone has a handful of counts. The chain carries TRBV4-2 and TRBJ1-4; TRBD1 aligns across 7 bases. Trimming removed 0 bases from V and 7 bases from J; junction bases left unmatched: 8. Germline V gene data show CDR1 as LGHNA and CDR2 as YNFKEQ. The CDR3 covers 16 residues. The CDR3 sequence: CASSQEEGGGSEKLFF. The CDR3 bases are TGTGCCAGCAGCCAAGAGGAAGGGGGCGGTAGTGAAAAACTGTTTTTT.

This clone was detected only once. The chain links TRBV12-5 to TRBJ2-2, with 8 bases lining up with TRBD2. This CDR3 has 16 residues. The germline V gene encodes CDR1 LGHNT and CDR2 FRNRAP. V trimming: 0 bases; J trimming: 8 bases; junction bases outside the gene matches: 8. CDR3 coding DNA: TGTGCTAGTGGTTTGGTTTTAGCGGGAACCCCAGGGGAGCTGTTTTTT. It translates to CASGLVLAGTPGELFF.